This T cell receptor (beta chain) was profiled in a study of Ad26.COV2.S vaccination and SARS-CoV-2 variants. The CDR3 extends over 14 amino acids. V lost 4 bases to trimming and J lost 2 bases, with 12 bases between them. The germline gives CDR1 SGHRS, CDR2 YFSETQ. Treatment meaning: approximately 18 received Ad26.COV2.S at low or high dose, single or two shots; about five received placebo; per-sample allocation not given. Specimen acquisition occurred on day 63 following the initial vaccine or placebo injection. Assay: immunoSEQ multiplex PCR; the TCRdb copy retains only in-frame clones and omits some. The sample shows roughly 680,000 clones, 80% to 90% of them seen only once.

V and J are TRBV5-1 and TRBJ1-1; D is unclear. This clonotype was sampled from a person aged 18-60 years who received the Ad26.COV2.S COVID-19 vaccine or a placebo. The sample was peripheral blood, taken in a trial of Ad26.COV2.S vaccine versus placebo. CDR3 region: CASSQQPSNTEAFF. As DNA, the CDR3 is TGCGCCAGCAGCCAACAGCCTTCAAACACTGAAGCTTTCTTT.